This TCR beta chain was sequenced for a study of blood T cells in healthy people across ages. The study, taken as a whole, reports: Roughly linear age-related decline in beta diversity appeared, significant by age roughly 40.

Comment on this clonotype: The antigen is not known.

With a J-beta primer mix and a sample-barcoded 5' primer, a second PCR ran about 7 to 11 cycles. TCRdb redid the calling of the 5' RACE reads with MiXCR, one entry per CDR3 protein. This table has approximately 1,100,000 distinct CDR3 sequences, 40% to 55% appearing once. There are 13 residues in the CDR3. From germline, CDR1 is MRHNA and CDR2 SNTAGT. V lost 6 bases to trimming and J lost 3 bases, with 11 bases between them. The J gene is TRBJ1-1, the V gene TRBV6-4; D may be TRBD1 (5 bases). This receptor was obtained from a woman aged 55 to 70 in good health. The source material was blood. The CDR3: CASSRDVDTEAFF. In DNA form, the CDR3 reads TGTGCCAGCAGCCGGGACGTTGACACTGAAGCTTTCTTT.